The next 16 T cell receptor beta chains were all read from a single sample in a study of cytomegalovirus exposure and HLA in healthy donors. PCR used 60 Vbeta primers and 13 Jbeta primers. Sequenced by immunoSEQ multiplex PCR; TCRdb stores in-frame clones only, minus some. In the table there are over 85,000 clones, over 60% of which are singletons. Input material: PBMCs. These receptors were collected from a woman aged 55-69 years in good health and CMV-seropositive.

In DNA, the CDR3 is TGTGCCAGCAGCTTAGTATTGTCGGGCGAGCAGTACTTC. Encoded protein: CASSLVLSGEQYF. The rearrangement links TRBV7-6 to TRBJ2-7; D not certain. The V end lost 1 base, the J end lost 6 bases, and 10 bases lay between the germline ends. The CDR3 runs 13 residues. CDR1 and CDR2 from the germline V gene are SGHVS and FNYEAQ. Complete variable domain (other parts from reference TRBV7-6 and TRBJ2-7): GAGVSQSPRYKVTKRGQDVALRCDPISGHVSLYWYRQALGQGPEFLTYFNYEAQQDKSGLPNDRFSAERPEGSISTLTIQRTEQRDSAMYRCASSLVLSGEQYFGPGTRLTVT.

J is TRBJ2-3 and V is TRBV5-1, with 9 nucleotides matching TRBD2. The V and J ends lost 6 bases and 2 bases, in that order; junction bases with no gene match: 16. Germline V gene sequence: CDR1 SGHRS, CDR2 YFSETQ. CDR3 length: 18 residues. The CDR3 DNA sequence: TGCGCCAGCAACTATAAAGCGGGAGGTCCTTATAACACAGATACGCAGTATTTT. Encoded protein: CASNYKAGGPYNTDTQYF.

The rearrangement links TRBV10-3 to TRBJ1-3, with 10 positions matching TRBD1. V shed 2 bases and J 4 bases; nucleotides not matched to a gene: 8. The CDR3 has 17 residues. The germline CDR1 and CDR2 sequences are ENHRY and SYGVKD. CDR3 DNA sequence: TGTGCCATCAGTGAGACTCGACAGGGGGCAACCGGAAACACCATATATTTT. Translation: CAISETRQGATGNTIYF.

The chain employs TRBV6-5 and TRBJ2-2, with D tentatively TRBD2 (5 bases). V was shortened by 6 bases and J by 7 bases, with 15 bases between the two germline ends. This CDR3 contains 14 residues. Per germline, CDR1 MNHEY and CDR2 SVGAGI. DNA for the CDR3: TGTGCCAGCAGCCTACAGCGCGGAGGCGGGGAGCTGTTTTTT. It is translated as CASSLQRGGGELFF.

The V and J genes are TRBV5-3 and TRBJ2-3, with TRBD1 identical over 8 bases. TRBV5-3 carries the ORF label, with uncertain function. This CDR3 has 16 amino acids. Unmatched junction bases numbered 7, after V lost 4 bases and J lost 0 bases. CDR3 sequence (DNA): TGTGCCAGAAGCATTACGGACAGGGCCAGCACAGATACGCAGTATTTT. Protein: CARSITDRASTDTQYF.

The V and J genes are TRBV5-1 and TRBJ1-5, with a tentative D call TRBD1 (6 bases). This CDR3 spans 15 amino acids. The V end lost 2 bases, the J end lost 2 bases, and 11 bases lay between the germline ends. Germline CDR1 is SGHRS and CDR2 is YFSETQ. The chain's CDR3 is CASSLQGDGNQPQHF. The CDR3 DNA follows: TGCGCCAGCAGCTTACAGGGAGATGGCAATCAGCCCCAGCATTTT.

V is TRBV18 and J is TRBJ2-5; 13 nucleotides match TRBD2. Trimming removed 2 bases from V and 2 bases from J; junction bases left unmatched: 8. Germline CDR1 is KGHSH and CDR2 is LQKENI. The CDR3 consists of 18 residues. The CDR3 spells CASSPTRGTSGIQETQYF. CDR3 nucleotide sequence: TGTGCCAGCTCACCAACACGCGGGACTAGCGGGATACAAGAGACCCAGTACTTC.

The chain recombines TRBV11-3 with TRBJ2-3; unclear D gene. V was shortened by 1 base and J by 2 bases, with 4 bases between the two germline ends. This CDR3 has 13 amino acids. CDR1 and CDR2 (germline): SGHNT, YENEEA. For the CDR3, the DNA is TGTGCCAGCAGCTTAGGGCCCACAGATACGCAGTATTTT. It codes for CASSLGPTDTQYF.

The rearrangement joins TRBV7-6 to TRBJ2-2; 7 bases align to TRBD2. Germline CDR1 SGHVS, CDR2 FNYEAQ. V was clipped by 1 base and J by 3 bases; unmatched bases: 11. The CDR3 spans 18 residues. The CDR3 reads CASSLVPGGRADTGELFF. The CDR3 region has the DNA TGTGCCAGCAGCTTAGTTCCCGGTGGGAGGGCCGACACCGGGGAGCTGTTTTTT.

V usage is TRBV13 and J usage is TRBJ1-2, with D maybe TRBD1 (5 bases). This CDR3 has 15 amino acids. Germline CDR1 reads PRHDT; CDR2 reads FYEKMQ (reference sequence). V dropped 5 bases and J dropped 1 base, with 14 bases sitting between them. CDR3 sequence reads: CASSVGGGSNYGYTF. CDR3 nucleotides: TGTGCCAGCAGCGTCGGGGGGGGGAGTAACTATGGCTACACCTTC.

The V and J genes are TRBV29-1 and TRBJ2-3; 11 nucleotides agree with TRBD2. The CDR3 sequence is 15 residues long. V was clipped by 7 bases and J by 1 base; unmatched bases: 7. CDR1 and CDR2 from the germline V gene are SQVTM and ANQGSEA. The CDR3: CSGSGTSGGTDTQYF. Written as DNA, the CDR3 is TGCAGCGGAAGCGGGACTAGCGGAGGCACAGATACGCAGTATTTT.

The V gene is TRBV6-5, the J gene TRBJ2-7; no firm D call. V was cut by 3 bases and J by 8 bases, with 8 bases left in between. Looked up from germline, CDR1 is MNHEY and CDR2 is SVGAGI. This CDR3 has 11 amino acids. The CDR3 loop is CASSYGRQQYF. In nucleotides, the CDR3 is TGTGCCAGCAGTTATGGCCGCCAGCAGTACTTC.

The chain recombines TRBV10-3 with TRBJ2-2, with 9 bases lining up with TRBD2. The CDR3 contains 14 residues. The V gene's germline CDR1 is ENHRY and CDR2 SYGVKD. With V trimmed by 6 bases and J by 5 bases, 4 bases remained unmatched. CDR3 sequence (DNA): TGTGCCATCAGGCGGGAGGGCACGACCGGGGAGCTGTTTTTT. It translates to CAIRREGTTGELFF.

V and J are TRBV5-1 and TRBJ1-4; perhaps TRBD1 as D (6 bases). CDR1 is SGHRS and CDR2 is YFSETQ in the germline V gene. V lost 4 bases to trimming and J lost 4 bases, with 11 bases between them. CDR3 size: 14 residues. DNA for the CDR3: TGCGCCAGCAGCATACAGGGTTTTAATGAAAAACTGTTTTTT. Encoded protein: CASSIQGFNEKLFF.

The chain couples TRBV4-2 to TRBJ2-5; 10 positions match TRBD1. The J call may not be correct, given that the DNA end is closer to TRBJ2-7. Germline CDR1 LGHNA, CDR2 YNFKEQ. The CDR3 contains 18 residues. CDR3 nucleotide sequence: TGTGCCAGCAGCCACGCAATTTCACCAGGGACAGGGGCCTACGAGCAGTACTTC. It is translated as CASSHAISPGTGAYEQYF.

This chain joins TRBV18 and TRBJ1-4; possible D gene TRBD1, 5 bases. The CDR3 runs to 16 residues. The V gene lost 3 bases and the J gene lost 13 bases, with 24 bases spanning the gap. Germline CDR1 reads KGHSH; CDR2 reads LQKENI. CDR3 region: CASSPLLRGAETGLFF. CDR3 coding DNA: TGTGCCAGCTCACCCCTCCTTAGGGGCGCCGAGACTGGACTGTTTTTT.